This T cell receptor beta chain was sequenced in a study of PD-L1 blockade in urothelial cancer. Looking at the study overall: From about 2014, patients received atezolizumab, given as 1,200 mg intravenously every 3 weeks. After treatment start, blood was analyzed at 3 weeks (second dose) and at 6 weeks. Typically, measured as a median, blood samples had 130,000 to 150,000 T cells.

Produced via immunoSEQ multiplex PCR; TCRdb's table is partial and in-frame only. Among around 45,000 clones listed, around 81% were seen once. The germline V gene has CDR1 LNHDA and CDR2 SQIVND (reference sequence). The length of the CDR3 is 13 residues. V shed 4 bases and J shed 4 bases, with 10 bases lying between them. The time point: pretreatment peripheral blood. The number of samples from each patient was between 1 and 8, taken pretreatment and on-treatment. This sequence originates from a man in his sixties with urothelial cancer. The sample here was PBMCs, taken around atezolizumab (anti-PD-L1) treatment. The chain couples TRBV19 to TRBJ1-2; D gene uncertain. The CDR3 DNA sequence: TGTGCCAGTAGTAACGGGTACGGCTATGGCTACACCTTC. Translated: CASSNGYGYGYTF. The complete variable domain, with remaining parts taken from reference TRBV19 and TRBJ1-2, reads DGGITQSPKYLFRKEGQNVTLSCEQNLNHDAMYWYRQDPGQGLRLIYYSQIVNDFQKGDIAEGYSVSREKKESFPLTVTSAQKNPTAFYLCASSNGYGYGYTFGSGTRLTVV.